This TCR beta chain is drawn from a study of radiation and T cells in renal cell carcinoma. The time point was: baseline pretreatment blood. Specified treatment: 15 Gy SBRT to primary tumor, nephrectomy 4 weeks later. This renal cell carcinoma was of the clear cell type. Notes on the study in general: From baseline, blood top tumor clonotypes peaked at 2 weeks post-radiation. No pretreatment tumor biopsies were available for baseline clonotypes.

The protocol was immunoSEQ multiplex PCR, while the TCRdb copy is restricted to in-frame clones and leaves out a portion. The profile shows approximately 94,000 clones, 82% of them singletons. Concerning this clone itself: Its antigen remains unidentified.

Germline assignment: CDR1 LNHDA and CDR2 SQIVND (reference sequence). The CDR3 extends over 15 amino acids. Trimming removed 5 bases at V and 2 bases at J, with 12 bases between. The rearrangement uses TRBV19 and TRBJ1-4; a possible D gene is TRBD1 (6 bases). The sequence came from a man in his sixties with renal cell carcinoma. Sample: blood, taken from a patient whose treatment included radiotherapy and nephrectomy. In DNA, the CDR3 is TGTGCCAGTAGTGCCGACAGGTTCACTAATGAAAAACTGTTTTTT. Residues: CASSADRFTNEKLFF.